The sequence of this TCR beta chain was determined in a study of cytomegalovirus exposure and HLA in healthy donors. The donors gave bone marrow, and they were healthy. With V trimmed by 2 bases and J by 0 bases, 6 bases remained unmatched. This CDR3 is 18 amino acids long. The germline CDR1 and CDR2 sequences are SGHDT and YYEEEE. On this clone itself: Its antigen is still unknown.

The study ran its PCR with 60 Vbeta and 13 Jbeta primers. TCRdb's table, derived via immunoSEQ multiplex PCR, lists solely in-frame clones and lacks some. The sample carries 200,000 or so clones, about four fifths recorded once. Points from the study as a whole: A later analysis reportedly identified an Asian-associated ancestry cluster as carrying fewer N-insertions than the roughly 670-donor mean. Sequencing probably produced one cluster of sequence variants that were highly shared. An analysis done earlier found most TCR beta V segments productive about 90% or about 30% of the time.

The sequence was collected from a woman aged 25 to 39 in good health and CMV-seropositive. J is TRBJ2-5 and V is TRBV5-6, with 14 bases matching TRBD2. Sequencing was done on a sample of PBMCs. CDR3 sequence: CASSFYLGLAGDQETQYF. The CDR3 nucleotides read TGTGCCAGCAGCTTTTACCTGGGACTAGCGGGAGACCAAGAGACCCAGTACTTC.